These 12 T cell receptor beta chains were all obtained from the same sample, sequenced in a study of T cell repertoires and HLA-DP antigens. Data came from immunoSEQ multiplex PCR; TCRdb stores just in-frame clones and leaves some out. The table records about 89,000 clones, approximately 89% of them present only once. These receptors' targets are unknown. The sequenced material came from CD4+ T cells from PBMCs. All receptors come from a man in his forties or fifties in good health and CMV-seronegative.

This clone appeared a single time. V and J are TRBV21-1 and TRBJ2-4; the table's TRBD2 call for D was not verified on the DNA. TRBV21-1 is shown as a pseudogene. The CDR3 runs 15 residues. The chain's CDR3 is CASSNIAGFKNIQYF. The CDR3 coding sequence is TGTGCCAGCAGCAACATAGCGGGATTCAAAAACATTCAGTACTTC.

The chain employs TRBV30 and TRBJ1-2; D ambiguous. V shed 2 bases and J shed 4 bases, with 8 bases lying between them. CDR1 and CDR2 from the germline V gene are GTSNPN and SVGIG (reference sequence). This CDR3 is built from 12 residues. CDR3 amino acids: CAWSRKTYGYTF. Written as DNA, the CDR3 is TGTGCCTGGAGTCGAAAGACCTATGGCTACACCTTC.

The J gene is TRBJ2-1, the V gene TRBV25-1; weak D call: TRBD2 (5 bases). From germline, CDR1 is MGHDK and CDR2 SYGVNS. V gave up 1 base and J gave up 6 bases, with 13 bases separating them. The CDR3 covers 15 residues. In DNA, the CDR3 is TGTGCCAGCAGTGAATTGGCGACTACACGCAATGAGCAGTTCTTC. Translating gives CASSELATTRNEQFF.

This clone was seen only a few times. This sequence joins TRBV11-2 and TRBJ1-1, with D possibly matching TRBD1 (5 bases). V was trimmed by 4 bases and J by 3 bases, leaving 15 bases between them. The CDR3 loop spans 15 amino acids. The germline CDR1 and CDR2 sequences are SGHAT and FQNNGV. DNA of the CDR3: TGTGCCAGCAGCTCCCCCGCGACAGCCCACACTGAAGCTTTCTTT. Translation gives CASSSPATAHTEAFF.

Only one count was recorded for this clone. This chain uses TRBV18 with TRBJ1-1, with TRBD1 as a possible D gene (5 bases). Germline V lookup: CDR1 KGHSH, CDR2 LQKENI. This CDR3 spans 13 amino acids. V was cut by 8 bases and J by 1 base, with 11 bases left in between. In DNA form, the CDR3 reads TGTGCCAGCCACTATACAGGGAACACTGAAGCTTTCTTT. It is translated as CASHYTGNTEAFF.

V gene TRBV11-2 combines with J gene TRBJ1-6; TRBD1 agrees at 8 bases. CDR1 SGHAT and CDR2 FQNNGV come from the germline V gene. The CDR3 runs 14 residues. J lost 8 bases, V lost 3 bases, and 3 bases had no gene match. CDR3 bases: TGTGCCAGCAGCTTGGGACAGGAGTATTCACCCCTCCACTTT. Translating gives CASSLGQEYSPLHF.

The chain uses TRBV4-1 and TRBJ2-2, with D tentatively TRBD2 (6 bases). The CDR3 spans 18 residues. Per germline, CDR1 MGHRA and CDR2 YSYEKL. Trimming took 0 bases from V and 0 from J, leaving 14 bases between them. CDR3 sequence: CASSQEGWGVPNTGELFF. CDR3 in DNA: TGCGCCAGCAGCCAAGAAGGGTGGGGGGTGCCGAACACCGGGGAGCTGTTTTTT.

The chain combines TRBV7-2 with TRBJ1-1, with TRBD1 as a possible D gene (5 bases). CDR3 size: 15 residues. In germline, CDR1 is SGHTA, CDR2 FQGNSA. Trimming cost V 3 bases and J 3 bases, with 14 bases left between them. The CDR3 bases are TGTGCCAGCAGCTTGGGAAGCAGGGTGGACACTGAAGCTTTCTTT. Translated: CASSLGSRVDTEAFF.

The chain uses TRBV18 and TRBJ1-5, with D unclear. CDR1 is KGHSH, CDR2 LQKENI, per germline. Trimming took 5 bases from V and 0 from J, leaving 8 bases between them. The CDR3 contains 14 residues. The CDR3 loop reads CASSVAYSNQPQHF. The CDR3 coding sequence is TGTGCCAGCTCAGTAGCTTATAGCAATCAGCCCCAGCATTTT.

J is TRBJ1-4 and V is TRBV4-1, with 7 bases fitting TRBD1. The CDR3 covers 17 residues. Germline V gives CDR1 MGHRA, CDR2 YSYEKL. Trimming cost V 4 bases and J 4 bases; bases outside gene matches: 12. This chain's CDR3 is CASSPDPPGQLNEKLFF. CDR3 DNA: TGCGCCAGCAGCCCAGACCCTCCGGGACAGCTTAATGAAAAACTGTTTTTT.

In this sample, this clone turned up once. The V and J genes are TRBV9 and TRBJ2-6; D is uncertain. The CDR3 consists of 15 residues. Germline CDR1 is SGDLS and CDR2 is YYNGEE. V was clipped by 0 bases and J by 0 bases, with 4 bases between them. The CDR3 sequence is CASSVAPSGANVLTF. CDR3 coding DNA: TGTGCCAGCAGCGTAGCTCCCTCTGGGGCCAACGTCCTGACTTTC.

The chain has TRBV2 and TRBJ1-3; tentatively, D is TRBD1 (5 bases). V was pared by 6 bases and J by 2 bases, with 14 bases between. The CDR3 consists of 15 residues. The germline V gene encodes CDR1 SNHLY and CDR2 FYNNEI. DNA of the CDR3: TGTGCCAGCAGGGAAAAACCAGGGACTGGAAACACCATATATTTT. Its translation: CASREKPGTGNTIYF.